A single sample is the source of the 32 T cell receptor beta chains below, sequenced in a study of beta chain features in type 1 diabetes. The whole isolated RNA underwent reverse transcription, so sequencing captured expressed TCRB transcripts. Clones were sequenced by immunoSEQ multiplex PCR, and TCRdb holds only the in-frame ones, with some missing. The table shows a few hundred thousand clones, with about 29% occurring only once. Material for sequencing was naive CD4+ T cells from blood. These receptors originate from a man between 18 and 35 years old in good health.

The chain is built from TRBV2 and TRBJ2-2; 7 nucleotides agree with TRBD1. J was trimmed by 2 bases and V by 6 bases; bases with no gene match: 3. There are 14 residues in the CDR3. CDR1 is SNHLY and CDR2 is FYNNEI in the germline V gene. As DNA, the CDR3 is TGTGCCAGCAGAGGGGACAGTAACACCGGGGAGCTGTTTTTT. Translated, it gives CASRGDSNTGELFF.

The V call is TRBV5-4, the J call TRBJ1-1; D unclear. CDR3 length: 14 residues. The V end lost 0 bases, the J end lost 2 bases, and 8 bases lay between the germline ends. Germline V gene lookup returns CDR1 SGHNT and CDR2 YYREEE (reference sequence). The chain's CDR3 is CASSLGQSNTEAFF. DNA of the CDR3: TGTGCCAGCAGCTTGGGCCAGTCCAACACTGAAGCTTTCTTT.

As regards this clone: The same CDR3 arises from other DNA sequences in this sample as well. This chain uses TRBV5-1 with TRBJ2-3; no clear D. V was cut by 1 base and J by 5 bases, with 5 bases left in between. The CDR3 has 12 residues. From germline, CDR1 is SGHRS and CDR2 YFSETQ. CDR3 in DNA: TGCGCCAGCAGCTTGACGAGAGATACGCAGTATTTT. Amino acids: CASSLTRDTQYF.

The J gene is TRBJ2-5, the V gene TRBV7-2; TRBD2 matches at 8 bases. CDR1 is SGHTA and CDR2 is FQGNSA in the germline V gene. This CDR3 is built from 15 residues. With 1 base clipped from V and 5 bases from J, the junction kept 6 bases outside the gene matches. In DNA, the CDR3 is TGTGCCAGCAGCTTAGTTTGGACTAGCACGGAGACCCAGTACTTC. It encodes CASSLVWTSTETQYF. Filled out from reference TRBV7-2 and TRBJ2-5, the complete variable domain reads GAGVSQSPSNKVTEKGKDVELRCDPISGHTALYWYRQSLGQGLEFLIYFQGNSAPDKSGLPSDRFSAERTGGSVSTLTIQRTQQEDSAVYLCASSLVWTSTETQYFGPGTRLLVL.

This chain links TRBV5-1 with TRBJ2-7, with TRBD2 matching 9 bases. V lost 0 bases, J lost 0 bases, and 10 bases stayed unmatched. Germline V CDR1 and CDR2: SGHRS, YFSETQ. The length of the CDR3 is 18 residues. CDR3 in DNA: TGCGCCAGCAGCTTGGCCTCTAGCGGGACCAGGAGCTCCTACGAGCAGTACTTC. This gives the protein CASSLASSGTRSSYEQYF. Based on the CDR3 plus reference TRBV5-1 and TRBJ2-7, the full variable domain is KAGVTQTPRYLIKTRGQQVTLSCSPISGHRSVSWYQQTPGQGLQFLFEYFSETQRNKGNFPGRFSGRQFSNSRSEMNVSTLELGDSALYLCASSLASSGTRSSYEQYFGPGTRLTVT.

This clone has only a few counts. The V and J genes are TRBV7-9 and TRBJ2-7; TRBD1 might be the D (6 bases). Germline V gene sequence: CDR1 SEHNR, CDR2 FQNEAQ (reference sequence). The CDR3 loop spans 14 amino acids. The V gene lost 3 bases and the J gene lost 2 bases, with 11 bases spanning the gap. Here the CDR3 DNA reads TGTGCCAGCAGCTTTAGGACAGCTGCCTACGAGCAGTACTTC. Amino acids: CASSFRTAAYEQYF.

V is TRBV2 and J is TRBJ2-1; 12 nucleotides agree with TRBD2. V shed 7 bases, J shed 6 bases, and the junction held 4 bases outside the gene matches. Germline loops: CDR1 SNHLY, CDR2 FYNNEI. This CDR3 spans 14 amino acids. The CDR3 loop reads CASTTSGSPNEQFF. The CDR3 bases are TGTGCCAGCACGACTAGCGGGAGCCCCAATGAGCAGTTCTTC. The whole variable domain, remainder taken from reference TRBV2 and TRBJ2-1, is EPEVTQTPSHQVTQMGQEVILRCVPISNHLYFYWYRQILGQKVEFLVSFYNNEISEKSEIFDDQFSVERPDGSNFTLKIRSTKLEDSAMYFCASTTSGSPNEQFFGPGTRLTVL.

This clone was observed a handful of times. The chain links TRBV5-1 to TRBJ1-1; 8 bases align to TRBD1. The germline gives CDR1 SGHRS, CDR2 YFSETQ. The ends lost 0 bases at V and 5 bases at J; junction bases unmatched: 6. This CDR3 comprises 15 residues. As DNA, the CDR3 is TGCGCCAGCAGCTTGGAGTCAGGGGGCAGGACTGAAGCTTTCTTT. Protein: CASSLESGGRTEAFF.

This clone was seen only a few times. The chain couples TRBV5-4 to TRBJ2-7; TRBD2 matches at 8 bases. The CDR3 loop spans 16 amino acids. The V segment lost 5 bases and the J segment 1 base; nucleotides outside the gene matches: 11. Germline loops: CDR1 SGHNT, CDR2 YYREEE (reference sequence). CDR3 loop: CASSPDGAGGSYEQYF. DNA of the CDR3: TGTGCCAGCAGTCCGGACGGCGCGGGAGGTTCCTACGAGCAGTACTTC.

J is TRBJ2-7 and V is TRBV29-1, with TRBD1 identical over 8 bases. The CDR3 consists of 13 residues. Germline CDR1 and CDR2: SQVTM and ANQGSEA. Trimming removed 5 bases from V and 3 bases from J; junction bases left unmatched: 6. CDR3 sequence: CSVRQGSDYEQYF. In DNA, the CDR3 is TGCAGCGTTAGACAGGGGTCTGACTACGAGCAGTACTTC.

This clone has more than one count but fewer than ten. V gene TRBV7-2 combines with J gene TRBJ2-3; 9 nucleotides line up with TRBD2. Germline CDR1 SGHTA, CDR2 FQGNSA. This CDR3 is 16 amino acids long. V shed 6 bases and J 1 base; nucleotides not matched to a gene: 8. In DNA form, the CDR3 reads TGTGCCAGCAGTCGCCGAGCGGGGGGAGGCACAGATACGCAGTATTTT. This gives the protein CASSRRAGGGTDTQYF.

This clone was found a few times. V gene TRBV4-3 combines with J gene TRBJ2-3, with D perhaps assigned TRBD1 or TRBD2 (6 bases each). The length of the CDR3 is 14 residues. Per the germline V gene, CDR1 is LGHNA and CDR2 is YSLEER. V gave up 5 bases and J gave up 0 bases, with 9 bases separating them. CDR3 amino acids: CASSGGHSTDTQYF. CDR3 bases: TGCGCCAGCAGCGGGGGGCATAGCACAGATACGCAGTATTTT.

This clone was seen only a few times. The V and J genes are TRBV5-5 and TRBJ1-5; D call uncertain. Per the germline V gene, CDR1 is SGHKS and CDR2 is YYEKEE (reference sequence). Trimming left V 0 bases short and J 0 bases short, with 4 bases between. This CDR3 has 14 residues. The CDR3 nucleotides read TGTGCCAGCAGCTTGGACAATAGCAATCAGCCCCAGCATTTT. Translating gives CASSLDNSNQPQHF. Variable domain in full (rest from reference TRBV5-5 and TRBJ1-5): DAGVTQSPTHLIKTRGQQVTLRCSPISGHKSVSWYQQVLGQGPQFIFQYYEKEERGRGNFPDRFSARQFPNYSSELNVNALLLGDSALYLCASSLDNSNQPQHFGDGTRLSIL.

This clone showed up just once. J is TRBJ2-1 and V is TRBV4-3; 14 bases match TRBD2. After removal of 3 bases from V and 8 bases from J, the junction contained 12 bases not matched to a gene. CDR3 length: 18 residues. The V gene's germline CDR1 is LGHNA and CDR2 YSLEER. CDR3 coding DNA: TGCGCCAGCAGCCATCCGCCGGGACTAGCGGGAGTCCCTCATGAGCAGTTCTTC. It specifies CASSHPPGLAGVPHEQFF.

This clone has a single count. The chain recombines TRBV7-2 with TRBJ2-5, with D perhaps TRBD1 or TRBD2 (5 bases each). This CDR3 comprises 16 residues. From germline, CDR1 is SGHTA and CDR2 FQGNSA. V was clipped by 8 bases and J by 2 bases, with 21 bases between them. CDR3 bases: TGTGCCAGCGCTCCCCAGGTTGGGGGAAGACAAGAGACCCAGTACTTC. This codes for CASAPQVGGRQETQYF.

The rearrangement joins TRBV18 to TRBJ2-2; the match to TRBD2 covers 10 bases. The CDR3 covers 15 residues. The J segment lost 6 bases and the V segment lost 1 base, leaving 2 bases of the junction unmatched. Germline CDR1 is KGHSH and CDR2 is LQKENI. The CDR3: CASSPLSGRAGELFF. The CDR3 bases are TGTGCCAGCTCACCACTCAGCGGGAGGGCCGGGGAGCTGTTTTTT. Filled out from reference TRBV18 and TRBJ2-2, the complete variable domain reads NAGVMQNPRHLVRRRGQEARLRCSPMKGHSHVYWYRQLPEEGLKFMVYLQKENIIDESGMPKERFSAEFPKEGPSILRIQQVVRGDSAAYFCASSPLSGRAGELFFGEGSRLTVL.

The rearrangement joins TRBV9 to TRBJ2-3; D not certain. Germline V lookup: CDR1 SGDLS, CDR2 YYNGEE. V was cut by 4 bases and J by 0 bases, with 9 bases left in between. The CDR3 consists of 14 residues. The CDR3 spells CASSPRHSTDTQYF. The CDR3 DNA follows: TGTGCCAGCAGCCCCCGACATAGCACAGATACGCAGTATTTT.

V gene TRBV4-3 combines with J gene TRBJ2-1; the match to TRBD1 covers 9 bases. CDR1 is LGHNA and CDR2 is YSLEER in the germline V gene. The CDR3 runs 15 residues. Trimming cost V 4 bases and J 5 bases; bases outside gene matches: 6. As DNA, the CDR3 is TGCGCCAGCAGCCTTTCCGGGACAGGGAACAATGAGCAGTTCTTC. The encoded protein is CASSLSGTGNNEQFF.

The chain uses TRBV2 and TRBJ2-2, with TRBD2 matching over 10 bases. V was clipped by 6 bases and J by 4 bases; unmatched bases: 2. The CDR3 consists of 14 residues. Germline V gene data show CDR1 as SNHLY and CDR2 as FYNNEI. CDR3 in DNA: TGTGCCAGCAGGGGACTAGCGACCACCGGGGAGCTGTTTTTT. Translation: CASRGLATTGELFF.

This clone turned up a few times. V gene TRBV2 combines with J gene TRBJ2-1, with 7 bases aligning to TRBD2. The germline V gene has CDR1 SNHLY and CDR2 FYNNEI. This CDR3 is built from 12 residues. Germline trimming cut 9 bases from V and 3 bases from J; bases unmatched to any gene: 2. The DNA for the CDR3 is TGTGCCAGTTCGGGAGGCTACAATGAGCAGTTCTTC. Translated, it gives CASSGGYNEQFF. Full variable domain (missing parts from reference TRBV2 and TRBJ2-1): EPEVTQTPSHQVTQMGQEVILRCVPISNHLYFYWYRQILGQKVEFLVSFYNNEISEKSEIFDDQFSVERPDGSNFTLKIRSTKLEDSAMYFCASSGGYNEQFFGPGTRLTVL.

The chain recombines TRBV18 with TRBJ2-5; D uncertain. The CDR3 is made up of 13 amino acids. Germline-derived CDR1 and CDR2 are KGHSH and LQKENI. The germline V and J ends were trimmed by 0 bases and 4 bases, with 6 bases remaining between them. The CDR3 loop reads CASSPPPRETQYF. DNA for the CDR3: TGTGCCAGCTCACCACCACCCCGAGAGACCCAGTACTTC. Full variable domain (missing parts from reference TRBV18 and TRBJ2-5): NAGVMQNPRHLVRRRGQEARLRCSPMKGHSHVYWYRQLPEEGLKFMVYLQKENIIDESGMPKERFSAEFPKEGPSILRIQQVVRGDSAAYFCASSPPPRETQYFGPGTRLLVL.

In this sample, this clone turned up a few times. The chain is built from TRBV23-1 and TRBJ2-2; 10 bases match TRBD2. TRBV23-1 falls under the ORF class, with uncertain function. Trimming at V came to 8 bases and at J to 7 bases, leaving 16 bases not matched to a gene. CDR3 length: 17 residues. CDR3: CASQQRRSGRMVGELFF. The CDR3 coding sequence is TGCGCCAGCCAACAAAGGCGTAGCGGGAGGATGGTCGGGGAGCTGTTTTTT.

The chain uses TRBV18 and TRBJ2-5; 11 bases map to TRBD1. Germline V gene sequence: CDR1 KGHSH, CDR2 LQKENI. The CDR3 consists of 16 residues. With 3 bases clipped from V and 4 bases from J, the junction kept 7 bases outside the gene matches. The CDR3 spells CASSPLAGTGGETQYF. As DNA, the CDR3 is TGTGCCAGCTCACCTTTGGCCGGGACAGGGGGAGAGACCCAGTACTTC.

This clone appeared a few times. V gene TRBV25-1 combines with J gene TRBJ2-1; TRBD2 matches at 10 bases. Germline lookup yields CDR1 MGHDK and CDR2 SYGVNS. The CDR3 is 15 residues long. The J segment lost 9 bases and the V segment lost 4 bases, leaving 9 bases of the junction unmatched. The CDR3, as DNA: TGTGCCAGCAGTGGACCTAGCGGGAGTGAAACTGAGCAGTTCTTC. Protein: CASSGPSGSETEQFF.

The CDR3 DNA is TGTGCCAGCAGCTTGGGGACAGGGCAAGATACGCAGTATTTT. Its protein is CASSLGTGQDTQYF. The chain couples TRBV5-4 to TRBJ2-3, with 8 bases aligning to TRBD1. The V gene's germline CDR1 is SGHNT and CDR2 YYREEE (reference sequence). The CDR3 runs to 14 residues. J was trimmed by 5 bases and V by 0 bases; bases with no gene match: 2.

This clone occurred a few times. The genes are TRBV9 and TRBJ1-3; D gene uncertain. The CDR3 loop spans 16 amino acids. Trimming left V 2 bases short and J 0 bases short, with 12 bases between. Germline assignment: CDR1 SGDLS and CDR2 YYNGEE. The CDR3 DNA reads as TGTGCCAGCAGCGTTCAGGATTCCCGCTCTGGAAACACCATATATTTT. It encodes CASSVQDSRSGNTIYF.

This chain uses TRBV25-1 with TRBJ2-5; 7 bases are shared with TRBD1. CDR3 length: 15 amino acids. In germline, CDR1 is MGHDK, CDR2 SYGVNS. V was pared by 4 bases and J by 0 bases, with 5 bases of the junction left unmatched. Here the CDR3 DNA reads TGTGCCAGCAGTGCTTACAGGGGCAACCAAGAGACCCAGTACTTC. It translates to CASSAYRGNQETQYF.

The DNA of the CDR3 is TGCGCCAGCAGCTCCTTGGCCATCGGTGGCTATGGCTACACCTTC. It codes for CASSSLAIGGYGYTF. V gene TRBV4-3 combines with J gene TRBJ1-2; D remains unclear. Trimming removed 5 bases at V and 4 bases at J, with 17 bases between. Germline CDR1 is LGHNA and CDR2 is YSLEER. This CDR3 spans 15 amino acids.

Only a few counts were recorded for this clone. Other DNA sequences in the sample encode the same CDR3. The V call is TRBV5-4, the J call TRBJ2-5, with unresolved D. The V gene's germline CDR1 is SGHNT and CDR2 YYREEE (reference sequence). The CDR3 is made up of 14 amino acids. The V and J ends lost 0 bases and 0 bases respectively, with 6 bases between them. The CDR3 protein is CASSLAGNQETQYF. The DNA of the CDR3 is TGTGCCAGCAGCTTGGCCGGAAACCAAGAGACCCAGTACTTC.

The chain joins TRBV12-5 to TRBJ1-5; D call uncertain. The CDR3 is 15 amino acids. Germline V gene data show CDR1 as LGHNT and CDR2 as FRNRAP. Trimming cost V 3 bases and J 5 bases, with 14 bases left between them. CDR3 in DNA: TGTGCTAGTGGTTTACCCACAATCACGGATCAGCCCCAGCATTTT. Its protein product is CASGLPTITDQPQHF.

The chain recombines TRBV2 with TRBJ2-5, with TRBD1 matching over 10 bases. This CDR3 region has 14 residues. Per the germline V gene, CDR1 is SNHLY and CDR2 is FYNNEI. Trimming cost V 6 bases and J 4 bases; bases outside gene matches: 5. In nucleotides, the CDR3 is TGTGCCAGCAGCCTAGACAGGGGGCCAGAGACCCAGTACTTC. This sequence encodes CASSLDRGPETQYF.

A single count supports this clone. This chain connects TRBV9 to TRBJ2-5; D may be TRBD2 (5 bases). The length of the CDR3 is 14 residues. Germline V lookup: CDR1 SGDLS, CDR2 YYNGEE. Trimming took 1 base from V and 0 from J, leaving 7 bases between them. The CDR3, as DNA: TGTGCCAGCAGCGTAATGACTAACCAAGAGACCCAGTACTTC. The encoded protein is CASSVMTNQETQYF.